This TCR beta chain came from a study of blood T cell repertoires in COVID-19. Study details: The United States, Italy and Spain supplied acute and convalescent COVID-19 samples. T cells, B-cell-depleted T cells, or PBMCs provided the cDNA or gDNA that served as material.

The germline CDR1 and CDR2 sequences are SEHNR and FQNEAQ (reference sequence). The CDR3 length is 17 residues. Trimming cost V 6 bases and J 1 base, with 18 bases left between them. This clone was picked up one time. Assignments of participants to cohorts depended upon their own reported clinical history. The authors' processing: Researchers report that nucleated cell counts were estimated from reference gene primer amplification. Sequencing was performed with immunoSEQ multiplex PCR; in TCRdb, only in-frame clones are kept and a portion is missing. From that table come the V and J calls and clone size; the DNA was used to work out D and trimming. The sample lists roughly 170,000 clones; around 82% were seen once.

The origin of this receptor is a woman aged 50 to 60 in a cohort exposed to, infected with or recovered from COVID-19 (not recorded which). Sequencing was carried out using PBMCs or T cells enriched from blood (not recorded which). This sequence joins TRBV7-9 and TRBJ2-2; a possible D gene is TRBD2 (5 bases). CDR3 nucleotide sequence: TGTGCCAGCAGTTTTAGCGTTGGAGGATGGAACACCGGGGAGCTGTTTTTT. Protein product: CASSFSVGGWNTGELFF.